Below are 19 T cell receptor beta chains sequenced from a single sample in a study of T cell clonality in common variable immunodeficiency. Measured with immunoSEQ multiplex PCR; TCRdb has only the in-frame clones, and not every one. This repertoire lists about 60,000 clones without singletons; about 1.5% sits in the top ten. Sequenced input: peripheral blood mononuclear cells. The source of these receptors is a person aged 18 to 70 in good health.

Comment on this clone: The read stops 3 residues short of the end of the CDR3; the missing end is completed from the germline J gene. V gene TRBV19 combines with J gene TRBJ1-5, with 7 bases aligning to TRBD1. This CDR3 spans 15 amino acids. The junction had 10 bases not matched to a gene; V was cut back by 6 bases and J by 5 bases. Germline V gives CDR1 LNHDA, CDR2 SQIVND (reference sequence). CDR3 in amino acids: CASRRDSLGYQPQHF. Partial CDR3 DNA: TGTGCCAGTAGACGGGACAGTTTAGGCTATCAGCCC.

As concerns this clone: The CDR3 is cut off 3 residues early in the read; its end comes from the germline J gene. The V gene is TRBV18, the J gene TRBJ1-5, with 8 bases fitting TRBD1. Germline-derived CDR1 and CDR2 are KGHSH and LQKENI. The trim removed 3 bases at V and 5 bases at J, leaving 3 bases unmatched. There are 14 residues in the CDR3. The CDR3 DNA, read in part, is TGTGCCAGCTCACCCCCGGACAGGGATCAGCCC. It codes for CASSPPDRDQP. The whole CDR3 protein reads CASSPPDRDQPQHF.

This clone was detected many times. The read halts 3 residues ahead of the CDR3 end, with the missing end drawn from the germline J gene. The chain links TRBV2 to TRBJ2-3; no clear D gene. This CDR3 is 14 amino acids long. The V gene's germline CDR1 is SNHLY and CDR2 FYNNEI. Trimming cost V 6 bases and J 2 bases, with 12 bases left between them. CDR3 residues: CASSRDTSTDTQYF. The CDR3 bases that were read are TGTGCCAGCAGCCGCGACACCTCCACAGATACG.

This clone was detected many times. From the germline J gene comes the end of the CDR3, since the read stops 3 residues before it. The V call is TRBV4-1, the J call TRBJ2-5, with a tentative D call TRBD2 (5 bases). V lost 3 bases to trimming and J lost 5 bases, with 16 bases between them. This CDR3 region has 15 residues. Germline loops: CDR1 MGHRA, CDR2 YSYEKL. Partial CDR3 DNA: TGCGCCAGCAGCCAGGAAGCGGTTCTTGGGGAGACC. Translation gives CASSQEAVLGET. The CDR3 as a whole reads CASSQEAVLGETQYF.

Ten or more counts support this clone. The CDR3 end falls 3 residues outside the read, so it is completed with the germline J gene. The chain is built from TRBV20-1 and TRBJ1-6; 7 bases fit TRBD1. Germline lookup yields CDR1 DFQATT and CDR2 SNEGSKA (reference sequence). V shed 3 bases and J 9 bases; nucleotides not matched to a gene: 8. The CDR3 runs 14 residues. The CDR3 spells CSARKPGGSSPLHF. CDR3 bases read: TGCAGTGCTAGGAAACCAGGGGGTAGTTCACCC.

In the case of this clone: The read ends 3 residues before the CDR3 terminus; that terminus is restored from the germline J gene. The sample holds other DNA sequences that translate to the same CDR3. The rearrangement links TRBV19 to TRBJ2-7, with 9 positions matching TRBD1. The trim removed 6 bases at V and 6 bases at J, leaving 12 bases unmatched. The CDR3 is 15 residues long. Germline values: CDR1 LNHDA, CDR2 SQIVND (reference sequence). CDR3 DNA (partial): TGTGCCAGTAGCATCACCGGGACAGGGAATCTCGAG. This gives the protein CASSITGTGNLE. The whole CDR3 protein reads CASSITGTGNLEQYF.

This clone was observed a handful of times. The sequence runs out 3 residues before the end of the CDR3; the remainder is reconstructed from the germline J gene. The chain joins TRBV7-2 to TRBJ2-4; maybe TRBD1 (6 bases). CDR3 length: 13 amino acids. Germline CDR1 reads SGHTA; CDR2 reads FQGNSA. The covered CDR3 bases are TGTGCCAGCAGCTTATCCGGACAGTATGGT. It yields the protein CASSLSGQYG. In full, the CDR3 reads CASSLSGQYGQYF. Drawing the rest from reference TRBV7-2 and TRBJ2-4, the complete variable domain is GAGVSQSPSNKVTEKGKDVELRCDPISGHTALYWYRQSLGQGLEFLIYFQGNSAPDKSGLPSDRFSAERTGGSVSTLTIQRTQQEDSAVYLCASSLSGQYGQYFGAGTRLSVL.

This clone was recorded at least ten times. The read stops 3 residues short of the end of the CDR3; the missing end is completed from the germline J gene. V usage is TRBV28 and J usage is TRBJ1-4; D ambiguous. The CDR3 is 14 residues long. Deletions cut 4 bases from V and 7 bases from J, with 13 bases between. Germline V CDR1 and CDR2: MDHEN, SYDVKM. Incomplete CDR3 DNA: TGTGCCAGCAGTTACCACACATCTGGTGAAAAA. This encodes CASSYHTSGEK. The whole CDR3 is CASSYHTSGEKLFF. Full variable domain (outside the CDR3, taken from reference TRBV28 and TRBJ1-4): DVKVTQSSRYLVKRTGEKVFLECVQDMDHENMFWYRQDPGLGLRLIYFSYDVKMKEKGDIPEGYSVSREKKERFSLILESASTNQTSMYLCASSYHTSGEKLFFGSGTQLSVL.

This clone occurred many times. The missing CDR3 end, 3 residues past where the read stops, is filled in from the germline J gene. The chain employs TRBV6-4 and TRBJ2-3, with 8 bases identical to TRBD1. V was pared by 3 bases and J by 3 bases, with 2 bases of the junction left unmatched. Germline CDR1 reads MRHNA; CDR2 reads SNTAGT. CDR3 size: 14 residues. The CDR3: CASSETGVTDTQYF. The part of the CDR3 DNA that was read is TGTGCCAGCAGTGAGACAGGGGTTACAGATACG.

At least ten counts were recorded for this clone. The read finishes 3 residues shy of the CDR3 end, and the germline J gene is used to complete it. The V call is TRBV6-1, the J call TRBJ1-5, with D unclear. The germline V and J ends were trimmed by 0 bases and 0 bases, with 15 bases remaining between them. Looked up from germline, CDR1 is MNHNS and CDR2 is SASEGT. CDR3 length: 18 residues. CDR3 DNA, as far as it was read: TGTGCCAGCAGTGAAGCGCCCTCAGGAGCCTCTAGCAATCAGCCC. Protein: CASSEAPSGASSNQP. The CDR3 reads in full as CASSEAPSGASSNQPQHF.

In its sample, this clone was seen many times. The CDR3 end falls 3 residues outside the read, so it is completed with the germline J gene. V is TRBV20-1 and J is TRBJ2-1; weak D call: TRBD1 (5 bases). CDR1 DFQATT and CDR2 SNEGSKA come from the germline V gene (reference sequence). The length of the CDR3 is 13 residues. V shed 4 bases and J shed 6 bases, with 13 bases lying between them. The CDR3: CSAIRVASNEQFF. CDR3 DNA, as far as it was read: TGCAGTGCTATCAGGGTTGCATCCAATGAG.

This clone was observed many times. The read is 3 residues too short to cover the CDR3 end, so that end is filled in from the germline J gene. This chain connects TRBV9 to TRBJ2-5; 7 bases line up with TRBD2. V lost 1 base, J lost 4 bases, and 10 bases stayed unmatched. Germline CDR1 and CDR2: SGDLS and YYNGEE. The CDR3 runs to 16 residues. The part of the CDR3 DNA that was read is TGTGCCAGCAGCGTATATGCAGGGAGGGCCGGAGAGACC. It translates to CASSVYAGRAGET. The full CDR3 sequence reads CASSVYAGRAGETQYF.

This clone was seen repeatedly, ten times or more. The read ends 3 residues before the CDR3 terminus; that terminus is restored from the germline J gene. V and J are TRBV18 and TRBJ1-3; the D gene is possibly TRBD1 (6 bases). Germline values: CDR1 KGHSH, CDR2 LQKENI. The ends were cut back, 6 bases at V and 2 bases at J, with 14 bases in the middle. The CDR3 runs 15 residues. Partial CDR3 DNA: TGTGCCAGCTCGCCTACAGGGCAAGCTGGAAACACC. It encodes CASSPTGQAGNT. In full, the CDR3 is CASSPTGQAGNTIYF.

This clone was seen at least ten times. The read ends 3 residues shy of where the CDR3 ends; the end is completed using the germline J gene. The rearrangement uses TRBV4-1 and TRBJ2-7; possibly TRBD1 or TRBD2 for D (5 bases each). Per the germline V gene, CDR1 is MGHRA and CDR2 is YSYEKL. CDR3 size: 17 residues. V dropped 0 bases and J dropped 0 bases, with 15 bases sitting between them. The CDR3 loop reads CASSQDLGVGSSYEQYF. The part of the CDR3 DNA that was read is TGCGCCAGCAGCCAAGACCTAGGGGTTGGGAGCTCCTACGAG.

This clone was seen ten or more times. The observed sequence ends 3 residues before the CDR3 terminus, with the missing tail filled in from the germline J gene. V gene TRBV18 combines with J gene TRBJ1-6, with 10 bases identical to TRBD1. The germline V gene has CDR1 KGHSH and CDR2 LQKENI. V shed 1 base, J shed 7 bases, and the junction held 10 bases outside the gene matches. The CDR3 has 18 amino acids. CDR3 bases read: TGTGCCAGCTCACCACGGAGACAGGGGGCGGAATCAAATTCACCC. Translated: CASSPRRQGAESNSP. The whole CDR3 protein is CASSPRRQGAESNSPLHF. Filled out from reference TRBV18 and TRBJ1-6, the complete variable domain reads NAGVMQNPRHLVRRRGQEARLRCSPMKGHSHVYWYRQLPEEGLKFMVYLQKENIIDESGMPKERFSAEFPKEGPSILRIQQVVRGDSAAYFCASSPRRQGAESNSPLHFGNGTRLTVT.

In its sample, this clone was seen many times. Coverage ceases 3 residues before the CDR3 finishes, and the germline J gene fills in the end. This chain joins TRBV20-1 and TRBJ2-1; maybe TRBD2 (7 bases). Deletions cut 3 bases from V and 6 bases from J, with 9 bases between. The CDR3 runs to 12 residues. The germline gives CDR1 DFQATT, CDR2 SNEGSKA (reference sequence). CDR3 in amino acids: CSARGGPNEQFF. CDR3 DNA (partial): TGCAGTGCTAGGGGGGGGCCCAATGAG.

This clone was detected ten times or more. The observed sequence ends 3 residues before the CDR3 terminus, with the missing tail filled in from the germline J gene. This sequence joins TRBV12-5 and TRBJ1-2, with 7 nucleotides matching TRBD1. Trimming at V came to 6 bases and at J to 2 bases, leaving 6 bases not matched to a gene. The CDR3 runs to 14 residues. CDR1 is LGHNT and CDR2 is FRNRAP in the germline V gene. The CDR3 region is CASGPGGNNYGYTF. The sequenced CDR3 bases are TGTGCTAGTGGCCCAGGGGGTAACAACTATGGC. Complete variable domain (other parts from reference TRBV12-5 and TRBJ1-2): DARVTQTPRHKVTEMGQEVTMRCQPILGHNTVFWYRQTMMQGLELLAYFRNRAPLDDSGMPKDRFSAEMPDATLATLKIQPSEPRDSAVYFCASGPGGNNYGYTFGSGTRLTVV.

In this sample, this clone turned up many times. The CDR3 is cut off 3 residues early in the read; its end comes from the germline J gene. The rearrangement joins TRBV28 to TRBJ1-3; TRBD1 might be the D (5 bases). Germline V gene lookup returns CDR1 MDHEN and CDR2 SYDVKM. This CDR3 is 15 amino acids long. The V gene lost 7 bases and the J gene lost 2 bases, with 15 bases spanning the gap. Incomplete CDR3 DNA: TGTGCCAGCACAGGGATCGAAGTGACTGGAAACACC. Translated, it gives CASTGIEVTGNT. The whole CDR3 protein is CASTGIEVTGNTIYF.

This clone has at least ten counts. The read ends 3 residues early relative to the CDR3; the germline J gene fills the gap. The chain carries TRBV12-3 or TRBV12-4 and TRBJ2-1; D is undetermined. V was trimmed by 2 bases and J by 5 bases, leaving 4 bases between them. The CDR3 spans 12 residues. The CDR3 bases that were read are TGTGCCAGCAGTTTACTAGACAATGAG. It translates to CASSLLDNE. In full, the CDR3 reads CASSLLDNEQFF.